The 16 T cell receptor beta chains below all came from one sample that was sequenced in a study of shared clonotypes between healthy human individuals (dated by TCRdb to the early 2020s). Library method: the immunoSEQ multiplex PCR assay. This is the immuneACCESS table as TCRdb keeps it, with only in-frame sequences that have V and J called. A part of the clones is gone; compared with another copy, unresolved V genes explain less than half, and the rest is unexplained. Across this sample there are 1.4 million or so clones, with less than 99% seen only once. The ten top clones hold around 0.38% of the sample. The sequenced sample was naive CD4+ T cells sorted from blood. Sample cell subset or site, as interpreted from the label and publication: CD45RA+ positively selected. These receptors were collected from a man aged 25 to 45 in good health.

J is TRBJ2-2 and V is TRBV7-2; D unclear. Germline V gene sequence: CDR1 SGHTA, CDR2 FQGNSA. Deletions cut 2 bases from V and 0 bases from J, with 10 bases between. There are 16 residues in the CDR3. The CDR3 nucleotides are TGTGCCAGCAGCTTAAATCTGCTAGCGAACACCGGGGAGCTGTTTTTT. Its translation: CASSLNLLANTGELFF.

The rearrangement joins TRBV7-9 to TRBJ2-5, with 9 bases that match TRBD2. Germline CDR1 SEHNR, CDR2 FQNEAQ (reference sequence). This CDR3 spans 16 amino acids. The V and J ends lost 5 bases and 1 base, in that order; junction bases with no gene match: 8. This chain's CDR3 is CASSLPPSGTQETQYF. The CDR3 DNA is TGTGCCAGCAGCCTGCCCCCTAGCGGGACCCAAGAGACCCAGTACTTC.

The gene calls are TRBV11-3 and TRBJ2-2; no clear D gene. The V and J ends lost 7 bases and 5 bases respectively, with 8 bases between them. The germline V gene encodes CDR1 SGHNT and CDR2 YENEEA. The CDR3 sequence is 12 residues long. CDR3 nucleotides: TGTGCCAGCAAATCCGGAACCGGGGAGCTGTTTTTT. Protein: CASKSGTGELFF.

The chain joins TRBV30 to TRBJ1-1; D gene unclear. CDR1 and CDR2 (germline): GTSNPN, SVGIG (reference sequence). The V gene lost 0 bases and the J gene lost 5 bases, with 25 bases spanning the gap. This CDR3 has 18 residues. Here the CDR3 reads CAWSVRSTAAPPGTEAFF. Written as DNA, the CDR3 is TGTGCCTGGAGTGTAAGGAGCACGGCAGCCCCTCCGGGGACTGAAGCTTTCTTT.

The chain is built from TRBV19 and TRBJ2-7; 9 bases line up with TRBD1. V lost 1 base to trimming and J lost 5 bases; unmatched junction nucleotides: 9. The CDR3 loop spans 16 amino acids. In germline, CDR1 is LNHDA, CDR2 SQIVND (reference sequence). CDR3 in amino acids: CASSIGAGTGFHEQYF. The CDR3 DNA follows: TGTGCCAGTAGTATAGGCGCGGGGACAGGGTTCCACGAGCAGTACTTC.

The chain uses TRBV6-4 and TRBJ2-1; TRBD1 agrees at 7 bases. This CDR3 has 15 amino acids. J was trimmed by 0 bases and V by 6 bases; bases with no gene match: 5. In germline, CDR1 is MRHNA, CDR2 SNTAGT. The CDR3 bases are TGTGCCAGCAGACCCCGGGACAGCTCCTACAATGAGCAGTTCTTC. This gives the protein CASRPRDSSYNEQFF.

The chain is built from TRBV11-3 and TRBJ2-3; 13 bases fit TRBD2. The CDR3 runs 16 residues. Germline assignment: CDR1 SGHNT and CDR2 YENEEA. The V segment lost 4 bases and the J segment 4 bases; nucleotides outside the gene matches: 5. The CDR3 loop reads CASSSGLAGSPDTQYF. The DNA of the CDR3 is TGTGCCAGCAGCTCGGGACTAGCGGGAAGTCCAGATACGCAGTATTTT.

CDR3 loop: CAISPGAGETQYF. The CDR3 DNA reads TGTGCCATCAGCCCGGGGGCGGGAGAGACCCAGTACTTC. The chain recombines TRBV10-3 with TRBJ2-5; the D call may be TRBD1 or TRBD2 (6 bases each). The germline CDR1 and CDR2 sequences are ENHRY and SYGVKD. This CDR3 contains 13 residues. Trimming stripped 6 bases from V and 4 bases from J, with 12 bases between.

The chain is built from TRBV9 and TRBJ2-1; TRBD1 or TRBD2 may be the D gene (5 bases each). The CDR3 is 15 residues long. V dropped 4 bases and J dropped 4 bases, with 15 bases sitting between them. Germline-derived CDR1 and CDR2 are SGDLS and YYNGEE. The CDR3 reads CASSYGASNYNEQFF. CDR3 bases: TGTGCCAGCAGCTACGGGGCCTCGAATTACAATGAGCAGTTCTTC.

V and J are TRBV5-4 and TRBJ2-1; 7 bases fit TRBD1. The CDR3 contains 14 residues. J lost 9 bases, V lost 3 bases, and 9 bases had no gene match. In germline, CDR1 is SGHNT, CDR2 YYREEE (reference sequence). The CDR3 reads CASSWMTGRSEQFF. In DNA form, the CDR3 reads TGTGCCAGCAGCTGGATGACAGGGCGGAGTGAGCAGTTCTTC.

The chain recombines TRBV6-5 with TRBJ2-7, with TRBD1 matching 8 bases. The ends lost 1 base at V and 5 bases at J; junction bases unmatched: 7. Germline CDR1 is MNHEY and CDR2 is SVGAGI. This CDR3 comprises 15 residues. CDR3 sequence reads: CASSYFSQGANEQYF. The CDR3 DNA is TGTGCCAGCAGTTACTTTAGTCAGGGGGCAAACGAGCAGTACTTC.

The chain joins TRBV10-2 to TRBJ1-5; unclear D gene. CDR1 is WSHSY and CDR2 is SAAADI in the germline V gene. This CDR3 has 13 residues. V was shortened by 2 bases and J by 7 bases, with 9 bases between the two germline ends. This CDR3 is CASSEPSGQPQHF. Here the CDR3 DNA reads TGCGCCAGCAGTGAGCCCTCGGGCCAGCCCCAGCATTTT.

The chain recombines TRBV30 with TRBJ2-4; 8 bases match TRBD1. J was trimmed by 6 bases and V by 3 bases; bases with no gene match: 4. This CDR3 has 13 residues. CDR1 is GTSNPN and CDR2 is SVGIG in the germline V gene (reference sequence). CDR3 residues: CAWRETGVNIQYF. The CDR3 bases are TGTGCCTGGAGGGAGACAGGGGTAAACATTCAGTACTTC.

This chain connects TRBV11-3 to TRBJ2-2; 9 nucleotides agree with TRBD2. V lost 0 bases and J lost 4; bases outside the gene matches: 6. Looked up from germline, CDR1 is SGHNT and CDR2 is YENEEA. The CDR3 extends over 17 amino acids. The CDR3 DNA reads TGTGCCAGCAGCTTAGATTTAAGCGGGAGGACCACCGGGGAGCTGTTTTTT. Protein sequence: CASSLDLSGRTTGELFF.

The chain couples TRBV19 to TRBJ2-7; D perhaps matches TRBD2 (6 bases). Germline V gene lookup returns CDR1 LNHDA and CDR2 SQIVND (reference sequence). The V gene lost 7 bases and the J gene lost 6 bases, with 19 bases spanning the gap. The CDR3 sequence is 14 residues long. CDR3 sequence: CASTKIPMGGEQYF. CDR3 nucleotides: TGTGCCAGTACCAAAATCCCTATGGGAGGCGAGCAGTACTTC.

The rearrangement links TRBV6-5 to TRBJ1-6, with D perhaps TRBD1 (6 bases). The CDR3 runs 13 residues. Germline CDR1 is MNHEY and CDR2 is SVGAGI. Trimming stripped 5 bases from V and 10 bases from J, with 12 bases between. CDR3 protein: CASSDRFGSPLHF. The CDR3, as DNA: TGTGCCAGCAGTGACAGGTTCGGGTCACCCCTCCACTTT.